Ten or more counts support the clone carrying this T cell receptor beta chain. Its antigen is still unknown. Germline is not matched at one junction end, which may reflect a read error. These data are taken from a study of T cells in Graves' hyperthyroidism and ophthalmopathy. Germline CDR1 and CDR2: SNHLY and FYNNEI. The CDR3 is made up of 15 amino acids. Regarding the study as a whole: Blood also showed most of the thyroid clonotypes that were expanded above 0.001.

Researchers barred patients who had uncontrolled infection, other autoimmune disease, pregnancy or lactation. The source material, RNA transcripts, was used to amplify TCR beta CDR3 regions. HTBI primers were the set used in a first-round RT-PCR of the TCR CDR3. TCRdb re-called the multiplex PCR reads with MiXCR, one entry per CDR3 protein. The sample gives roughly 300,000 distinct CDR3 sequences, approximately 15% of which show up once; just under 25% is in the top ten. The receptor was derived from a woman in her twenties or thirties with Graves' hyperthyroidism. This rearrangement joins TRBV2 to TRBJ2-7; no definite D call. The sample consisted of blood. CDR3 residues: CASKGSQLISYEQCF. The CDR3 DNA reads as TGTGCCAGCAAAGGAAGTCAGCTTATCTCCTACGAGCAGTGCTTC. Full variable domain (rest looked up from reference TRBV2 and TRBJ2-7): EPEVTQTPSHQVTQMGQEVILRCVPISNHLYFYWYRQILGQKVEFLVSFYNNEISEKSEIFDDQFSVERPDGSNFTLKIRSTKLEDSAMYFCASKGSQLISYEQCFGPGTRLTVT.